This T cell receptor (beta chain) is from a study of immune evolution from preneoplasia to lung adenocarcinoma. Generated by immunoSEQ multiplex PCR, the TCRdb table keeps only in-frame clones and is missing some. The data contain thousands of clones, 70% to 80% of them singletons. Germline V lookup: CDR1 SGHNT, CDR2 YYREEE (reference sequence). This CDR3 contains 15 residues. J lost 5 bases, V lost 1 base, and 5 bases had no gene match. Patients had resection in Japan or China between about 2013 and 2017. Histologic diagnosis was independently verified by two lung pathologists. Macro-dissection enriched premalignant or tumor cells before nucleic acid extraction.

The sequencing input was FFPE minimally invasive lung adenocarcinoma tissue. The TCR originated in a person aged 65 to 85 with lung adenocarcinoma. The chain employs TRBV5-4 and TRBJ2-1; 8 nucleotides line up with TRBD1. This chain's CDR3 is CASSLNRGAHNEQFF. The CDR3 DNA reads TGTGCCAGCAGCTTGAACAGGGGGGCCCACAATGAGCAGTTCTTC. The full variable domain, completed using reference TRBV5-4 and TRBJ2-1, is ETGVTQSPTHLIKTRGQQVTLRCSSQSGHNTVSWYQQALGQGPQFIFQYYREEENGRGNFPPRFSGLQFPNYSSELNVNALELDDSALYLCASSLNRGAHNEQFFGPGTRLTVL.